A selection of T cell receptor beta chains follows, all from one sample in a study of identical twins. TCRdb re-called the 5' RACE reads through MiXCR, storing one row per CDR3 protein. Of 450,000 or so distinct CDR3 sequences detected, roughly 13% appear once; the ten largest clones hold approximately 0.98%. These same records also appear under a second study, on yellow fever vaccine responses in identical twins.

Material for sequencing was CD4+ T cells sorted from blood. The receptors derive from a woman aged 18-30 years in good health. The CDR3 runs from the conserved cysteine through the conserved F or W. D genes are given only for firm matches.

v_call d_call cdr3_aa
TRBV5-1 TRBD2 CASSLEGLGGDEQFF
TRBV5-1 - CASSLGDKFNEKLFF
TRBV29-1 - CSVAGASGYTF
TRBV28 TRBD1 CASTGQVLEQYF
TRBV4-3 TRBD1 CASSQGDRGIKNEQFF
TRBV7-9 - CASSFVGTVNYGYTF
TRBV6-1 - CASPPSWGVCNITDSQQYF
TRBV20-1 - CSAGGGAGQPQHF
TRBV7-9 TRBD2 CASSSVLAGVYEQYF
TRBV28 - CASSPVVRGPGELFF
TRBV5-1 TRBD2 CASSFSGGGTYEQYF
TRBV6-2/TRBV6-3 - CASSYNQWETQYF
TRBV4-3 - CASSQEPYQGLGYEQYF
TRBV7-9 - CASSAQGGANTEAFF